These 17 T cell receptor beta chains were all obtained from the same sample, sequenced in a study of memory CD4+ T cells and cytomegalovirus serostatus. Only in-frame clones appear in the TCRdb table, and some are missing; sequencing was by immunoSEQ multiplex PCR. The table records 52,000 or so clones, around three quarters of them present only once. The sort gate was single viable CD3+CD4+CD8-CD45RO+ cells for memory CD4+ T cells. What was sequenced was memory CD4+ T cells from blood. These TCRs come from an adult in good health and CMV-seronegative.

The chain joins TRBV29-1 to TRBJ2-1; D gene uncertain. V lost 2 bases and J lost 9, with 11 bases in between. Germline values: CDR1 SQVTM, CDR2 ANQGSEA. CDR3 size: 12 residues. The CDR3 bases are TGCAGCGTTGAAAGGGCTATAGGTGAGCAGTTCTTC. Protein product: CSVERAIGEQFF.

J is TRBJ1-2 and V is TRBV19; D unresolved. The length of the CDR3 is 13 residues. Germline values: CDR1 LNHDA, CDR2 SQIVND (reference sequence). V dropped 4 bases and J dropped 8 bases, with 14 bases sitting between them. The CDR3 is CASSKLAGGGYTF. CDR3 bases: TGTGCCAGTAGTAAATTGGCAGGCGGAGGCTACACCTTC.

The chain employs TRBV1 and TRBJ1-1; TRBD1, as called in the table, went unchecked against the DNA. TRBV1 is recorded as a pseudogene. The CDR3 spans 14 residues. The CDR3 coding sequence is TGCACCAGCAGCCCCTGGGGCGGTTACACTGAAGCTTTCTTT. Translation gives CTSSPWGGYTEAFF.

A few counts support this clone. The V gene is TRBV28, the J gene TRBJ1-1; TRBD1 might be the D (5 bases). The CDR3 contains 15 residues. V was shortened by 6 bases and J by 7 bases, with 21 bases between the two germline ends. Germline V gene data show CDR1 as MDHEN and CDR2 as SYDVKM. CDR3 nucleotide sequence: TGTGCCAGCAGCCCTGCCGGGTCGCGGGACGGTGAAGCTTTCTTT. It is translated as CASSPAGSRDGEAFF. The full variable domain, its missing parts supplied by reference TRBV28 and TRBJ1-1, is DVKVTQSSRYLVKRTGEKVFLECVQDMDHENMFWYRQDPGLGLRLIYFSYDVKMKEKGDIPEGYSVSREKKERFSLILESASTNQTSMYLCASSPAGSRDGEAFFGQGTRLTVV.

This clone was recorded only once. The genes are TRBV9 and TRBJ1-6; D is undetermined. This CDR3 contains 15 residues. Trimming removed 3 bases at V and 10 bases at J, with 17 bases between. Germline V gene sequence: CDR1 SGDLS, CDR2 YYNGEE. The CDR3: CASSALGLNGSPLHF. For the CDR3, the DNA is TGTGCCAGCAGCGCCTTAGGGTTAAATGGGTCACCCCTCCACTTT.

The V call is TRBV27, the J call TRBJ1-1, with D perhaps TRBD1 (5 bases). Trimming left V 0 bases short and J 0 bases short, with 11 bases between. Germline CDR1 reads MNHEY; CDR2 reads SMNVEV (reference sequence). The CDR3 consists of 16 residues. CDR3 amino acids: CASSLSTRGMNTEAFF. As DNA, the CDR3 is TGTGCCAGCAGTTTATCGACGCGGGGGATGAACACTGAAGCTTTCTTT.

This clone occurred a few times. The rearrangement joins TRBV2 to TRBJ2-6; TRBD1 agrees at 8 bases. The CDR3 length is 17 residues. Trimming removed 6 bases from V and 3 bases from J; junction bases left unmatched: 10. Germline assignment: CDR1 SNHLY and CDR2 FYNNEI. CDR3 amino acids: CASRPGTGIGGANVLTF. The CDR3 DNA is TGTGCCAGCAGACCCGGGACAGGAATTGGTGGGGCCAACGTCCTGACTTTC.

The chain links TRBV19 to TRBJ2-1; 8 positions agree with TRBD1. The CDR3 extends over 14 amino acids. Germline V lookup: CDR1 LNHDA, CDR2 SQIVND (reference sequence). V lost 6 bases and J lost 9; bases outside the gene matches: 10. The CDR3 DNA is TGTGCCAGTAGAGGACAGGGTCGTGCGGTTGAGCAGTTCTTC. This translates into CASRGQGRAVEQFF.

The CDR3 sequence: CSGGSTDTQYF. Written as DNA, the CDR3 is TGCAGCGGGGGCAGCACAGATACGCAGTATTTT. V and J are TRBV29-1 and TRBJ2-3; TRBD1 might be the D (5 bases). This CDR3 comprises 11 residues. CDR1 and CDR2 from the germline V gene are SQVTM and ANQGSEA. The V gene lost 7 bases and the J gene lost 0 bases, with 5 bases spanning the gap.

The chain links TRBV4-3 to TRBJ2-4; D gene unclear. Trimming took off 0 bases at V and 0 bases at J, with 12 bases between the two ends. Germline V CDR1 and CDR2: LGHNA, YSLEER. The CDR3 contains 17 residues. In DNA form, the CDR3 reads TGCGCCAGCAGCCAAGATCGGGTCGGTATAGCCAAAAACATTCAGTACTTC. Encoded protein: CASSQDRVGIAKNIQYF.

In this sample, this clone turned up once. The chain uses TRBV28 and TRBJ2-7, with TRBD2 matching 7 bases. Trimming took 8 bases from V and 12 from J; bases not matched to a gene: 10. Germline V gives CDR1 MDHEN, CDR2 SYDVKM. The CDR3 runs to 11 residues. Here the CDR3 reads CASAGRVRGYF. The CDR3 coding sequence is TGTGCCAGCGCGGGGAGGGTTAGGGGGTACTTC.

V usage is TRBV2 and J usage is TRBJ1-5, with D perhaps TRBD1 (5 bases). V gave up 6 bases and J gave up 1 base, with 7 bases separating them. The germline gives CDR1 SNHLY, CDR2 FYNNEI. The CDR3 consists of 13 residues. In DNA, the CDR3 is TGTGCCAGCAGGCGACAGAGCAATCAGCCCCAGCATTTT. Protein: CASRRQSNQPQHF.

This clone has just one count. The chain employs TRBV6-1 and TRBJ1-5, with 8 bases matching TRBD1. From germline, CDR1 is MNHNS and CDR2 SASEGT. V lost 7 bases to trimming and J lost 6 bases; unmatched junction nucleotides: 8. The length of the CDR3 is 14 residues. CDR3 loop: CASIKDRVLQPQHF. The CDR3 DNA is TGTGCCAGCATTAAGGACAGGGTCCTTCAGCCCCAGCATTTT.

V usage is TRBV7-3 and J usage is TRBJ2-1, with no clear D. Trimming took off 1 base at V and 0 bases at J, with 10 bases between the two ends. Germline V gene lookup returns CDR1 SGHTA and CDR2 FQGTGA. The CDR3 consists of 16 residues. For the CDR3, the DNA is TGTGCCAGCAGCTTAAACACCCCGAGCTCCTACAATGAGCAGTTCTTC. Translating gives CASSLNTPSSYNEQFF.

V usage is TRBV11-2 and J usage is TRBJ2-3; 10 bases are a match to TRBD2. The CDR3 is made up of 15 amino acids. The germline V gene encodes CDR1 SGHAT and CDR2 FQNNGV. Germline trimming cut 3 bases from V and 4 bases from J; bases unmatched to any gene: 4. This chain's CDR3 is CASSFSGRGSDTQYF. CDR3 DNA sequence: TGTGCCAGCAGCTTCAGCGGGAGGGGGTCAGATACGCAGTATTTT. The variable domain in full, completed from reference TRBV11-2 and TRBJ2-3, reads EAGVAQSPRYKIIEKRQSVAFWCNPISGHATLYWYQQILGQGPKLLIQFQNNGVVDDSQLPKDRFSAERLKGVDSTLKIQPAKLEDSAVYLCASSFSGRGSDTQYFGPGTRLTVL.

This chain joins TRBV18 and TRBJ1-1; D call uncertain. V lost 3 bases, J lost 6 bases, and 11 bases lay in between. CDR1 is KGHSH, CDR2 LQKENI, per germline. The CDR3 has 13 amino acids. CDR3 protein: CASSPQGQSEAFF. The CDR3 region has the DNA TGTGCCAGCTCACCTCAAGGCCAATCTGAAGCTTTCTTT.

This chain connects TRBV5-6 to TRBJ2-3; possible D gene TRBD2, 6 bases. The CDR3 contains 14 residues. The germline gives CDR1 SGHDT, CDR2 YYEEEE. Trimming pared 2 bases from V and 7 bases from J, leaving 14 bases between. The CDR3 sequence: CASSLKVGGNTQYF. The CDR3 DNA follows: TGTGCCAGCAGCTTAAAGGTGGGGGGAAATACGCAGTATTTT.